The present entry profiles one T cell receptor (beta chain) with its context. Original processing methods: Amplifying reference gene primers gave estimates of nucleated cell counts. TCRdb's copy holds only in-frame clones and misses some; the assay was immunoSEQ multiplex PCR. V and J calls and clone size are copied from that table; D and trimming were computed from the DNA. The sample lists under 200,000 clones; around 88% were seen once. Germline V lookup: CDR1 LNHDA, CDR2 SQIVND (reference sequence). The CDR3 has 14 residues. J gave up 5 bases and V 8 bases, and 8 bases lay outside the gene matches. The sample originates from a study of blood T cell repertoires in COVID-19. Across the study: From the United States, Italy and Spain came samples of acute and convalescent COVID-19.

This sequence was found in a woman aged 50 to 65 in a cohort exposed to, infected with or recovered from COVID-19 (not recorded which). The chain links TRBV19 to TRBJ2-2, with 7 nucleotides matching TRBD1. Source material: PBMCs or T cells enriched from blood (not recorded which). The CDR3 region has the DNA TGTGCCAGTGCCGAGGACAGGACGACCGGGGAGCTGTTTTTT. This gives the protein CASAEDRTTGELFF.